This TCR beta chain originates from a study of T cell responses to AZD1222 COVID-19 vaccine. Study-level background: Timing groups of about 4 and about 12 weeks for second doses were pooled. Study-wide results and caveats: White British donors predominated, females outnumbered males, and clonal diversity was possibly underestimated. With dominance at 160-218 and 743-854, vaccine-associated CD4 TCRs spanned spike. Baseline seropositivity characterized only a handful of AZD1222 recipients.

Germline V lookup: CDR1 MGHRA, CDR2 YSYEKL. CDR3 length equals 14 residues. The V and J ends lost 2 bases and 0 bases respectively, with 4 bases between them. In the case of this clone: The antigen is unknown.

The data were produced by immunoSEQ multiplex PCR, yet TCRdb's version contains in-frame clones alone and is incomplete. This table holds about 120,000 clones, approximately 90% found once. This sequence was found in an adult in good health. The chain is built from TRBV4-1 and TRBJ1-4; D remains unclear. The sample consisted of peripheral blood, taken on day 0 of AZD1222 vaccination. CDR3 loop: CASSQQATNEKLFF. The CDR3 DNA follows: TGCGCCAGCAGCCAACAGGCAACTAATGAAAAACTGTTTTTT.